The rows below give T cell receptor beta chains drawn from one sample of a study of T cell changes during pregnancy in multiple sclerosis. Some clones are missing from TCRdb's copy, which holds only in-frame ones; the method was immunoSEQ multiplex PCR. The sample carries about 44,000 clones, 96% recorded once. The specimen comprised peripheral blood, sampled in the second trimester of pregnancy. The receptors shown here come from a female donor with multiple sclerosis, enrolled in a pregnancy study. Both conserved end residues are part of each CDR3. Fields, in order: CDR3 protein, CDR3 DNA, V gene, J gene, D gene. The D gene is left open where the match is weak.

CDR3: CASSQVNLGWRDTQYF
DNA: TGCGCCAGCAGCCAAGTTAATCTCGGTTGGAGGGATACGCAGTATTTT
V: TRBV4-1
J: TRBJ2-3
D: -

CDR3: CASSEITRAGNTEAFF
DNA: TGTGCCAGCAGTGAAATCACCCGGGCGGGGAACACTGAAGCTTTCTTT
V: TRBV6-1
J: TRBJ1-1
D: -

CDR3: CASSQDPGPGTEAFF
DNA: TGCGCCAGCAGCCAAGATCCCGGCCCCGGGACTGAAGCTTTCTTT
V: TRBV4-3
J: TRBJ1-1
D: -

CDR3: CASSQGGSASYEQYF
DNA: TGTGCCAGCAGCCAAGGGGGTAGCGCATCCTACGAGCAGTACTTC
V: TRBV14
J: TRBJ2-7
D: -

CDR3: CASSLARTGLGGNTIYF
DNA: TGTGCCAGCAGCTTAGCCAGGACAGGGCTGGGAGGAAACACCATATATTTT
V: TRBV7-6
J: TRBJ1-3
D: TRBD1

CDR3: CASSPSTDTQYF
DNA: TGTGCCAGCAGCCCGTCCACAGATACGCAGTATTTT
V: TRBV7-2
J: TRBJ2-3
D: -

CDR3: CASSSQGGNTEAFF
DNA: TGTGCCAGCAGCTCCCAGGGAGGGAACACTGAAGCTTTCTTT
V: TRBV7-2
J: TRBJ1-1
D: -

CDR3: CASSQGPLSRQFF
DNA: TGTGCCAGCAGTCAGGGTCCGCTTAGCAGGCAGTTCTTC
V: TRBV2
J: TRBJ2-1
D: -

CDR3: CSVARMGATETQYF
DNA: TGCAGCGTTGCCAGGATGGGAGCAACAGAGACCCAGTACTTC
V: TRBV29-1
J: TRBJ2-5
D: -

CDR3: CASSPGGLAGSRNEQFF
DNA: TGCGCCAGCAGCCCTGGTGGACTAGCGGGAAGTCGGAATGAGCAGTTCTTC
V: TRBV4-1
J: TRBJ2-1
D: TRBD2

CDR3: CASSLGVLSYEQYF
DNA: TGCGCCAGCAGCTTGGGCGTACTCTCCTACGAGCAGTACTTC
V: TRBV5-1
J: TRBJ2-7
D: -

CDR3: CASSQGLDSSYEQYF
DNA: TGCGCCAGCAGCCAAGGGCTCGACAGCTCCTACGAGCAGTACTTC
V: TRBV4-3
J: TRBJ2-7
D: -

CDR3: CASSQLPQGVSGNTIYF
DNA: TGTGCCAGCTCACAACTACCTCAGGGGGTCTCTGGAAACACCATATATTTT
V: TRBV18
J: TRBJ1-3
D: TRBD1

CDR3: CASSSAAGGTEAFF
DNA: TGTGCCAGCAGCTCGGCGGCGGGTGGCACTGAAGCTTTCTTT
V: TRBV7-3
J: TRBJ1-1
D: -

CDR3: CASSPGTSGRARGQYF
DNA: TGTGCCAGCAGCCCCGGGACTAGCGGGAGGGCCCGCGGCCAGTACTTC
V: TRBV28
J: TRBJ2-5
D: TRBD2

CDR3: CASRGAGSDTQYF
DNA: TGTGCCAGCAGGGGTGCAGGGTCGGATACGCAGTATTTT
V: TRBV11-3
J: TRBJ2-3
D: -

CDR3: CASSTYPLASGTDTQYF
DNA: TGTGCCAGTAGTACGTACCCACTAGCGTCCGGCACAGATACGCAGTATTTT
V: TRBV19
J: TRBJ2-3
D: TRBD2

CDR3: CASSLGRDRSYNEQFF
DNA: TGCGCCAGCAGCCTAGGCAGGGACAGGAGTTACAATGAGCAGTTCTTC
V: TRBV4-1
J: TRBJ2-1
D: TRBD1